Below are 31 T cell receptor beta chains sequenced from a single sample in a study of blood T cell repertoires in COVID-19 (dated by TCRdb to the early 2020s). Library construction relied on the immunoSEQ multiplex PCR assay. This is the immuneACCESS table as TCRdb keeps it, with only in-frame sequences that have V and J called. A part of the clones is gone; compared with another copy, unresolved V genes explain less than half, and the rest is unexplained. The sample contains about 310,000 clones, more than 75% of them found a single time. The ten largest clones add up to 1% of the sample. Sample: peripheral blood. The receptors were gathered from a man in his fifties with active or convalescent COVID-19.

The genes are TRBV10-1 and TRBJ2-7; 8 bases are shared with TRBD1. V was pared by 9 bases and J by 7 bases, with 14 bases of the junction left unmatched. Germline V gene lookup returns CDR1 WNHNN and CDR2 SYGVQD (reference sequence). This CDR3 has 14 amino acids. The CDR3 DNA is TGCGCCAGTACATCGGGACAGGCGCTTTTGGAGCAGTACTTC. This translates into CASTSGQALLEQYF.

The CDR3 sequence is CAIRGQEPSGNTIYF. The CDR3 DNA is TGTGCCATCAGGGGACAGGAGCCCTCTGGAAACACCATATATTTT. This rearrangement joins TRBV10-3 to TRBJ1-3, with 8 bases matching TRBD1. Germline CDR1 ENHRY, CDR2 SYGVKD. There are 15 residues in the CDR3. V dropped 6 bases and J dropped 0; count of bases not matched to a gene: 4.

V usage is TRBV28 and J usage is TRBJ1-1; D possibly corresponds to TRBD1 (6 bases). This CDR3 is built from 15 residues. The germline CDR1 and CDR2 sequences are MDHEN and SYDVKM. Trimming removed 5 bases from V and 0 bases from J, with 13 bases in between. The CDR3 reads CASSPPDRMNTEAFF. DNA of the CDR3: TGTGCCAGCAGTCCGCCGGACAGAATGAACACTGAAGCTTTCTTT.

This chain uses TRBV19 with TRBJ1-5, with D hard to call. Germline CDR1 LNHDA, CDR2 SQIVND (reference sequence). The CDR3 loop spans 17 amino acids. Trimming cost V 3 bases and J 0 bases, with 15 bases left between them. The CDR3 sequence is CASSISAGRNSNQPQHF. The CDR3 DNA reads as TGTGCCAGTAGTATTTCCGCTGGCAGGAATAGCAATCAGCCCCAGCATTTT.

J is TRBJ2-7 and V is TRBV30, with D possibly being TRBD2 (6 bases). Germline V gene data show CDR1 as GTSNPN and CDR2 as SVGIG (reference sequence). With 0 bases removed from V and 7 bases from J, the gap between germline ends came to 10 bases. The CDR3 loop spans 12 amino acids. In nucleotides, the CDR3 is TGTGCCTGGAGTGTTTTCCGGGGGGAGCAGTACTTC. Its translation: CAWSVFRGEQYF.

V usage is TRBV6-6 and J usage is TRBJ2-1; the match to TRBD2 covers 10 bases. Germline-derived CDR1 and CDR2 are MNHNY and SVGAGI (reference sequence). The CDR3 has 12 residues. With 6 bases clipped from V and 10 bases from J, the junction kept 3 bases outside the gene matches. The CDR3 loop is CASSPSGREQFF. The CDR3, as DNA: TGTGCCAGCAGCCCTAGCGGGAGAGAGCAGTTCTTC.

This chain uses TRBV12-3 or TRBV12-4 with TRBJ2-1, with TRBD2 identical over 9 bases. The CDR3 loop spans 13 amino acids. V lost 7 bases to trimming and J lost 8 bases; unmatched junction nucleotides: 6. This CDR3 reads CASTSSGNDEQFF. For the CDR3, the DNA is TGTGCCAGCACCTCTAGCGGGAACGATGAGCAGTTCTTC.

The DNA of the CDR3 is TGTGCCATCAGTGAGTCGACGAGGGCTTCCAATGAGCAGTTCTTC. It is translated as CAISESTRASNEQFF. This chain connects TRBV10-3 to TRBJ2-1, with D possibly being TRBD2 (5 bases). The ends were cut back, 0 bases at V and 6 bases at J, with 12 bases in the middle. The CDR3 runs 15 residues. Germline V gene data show CDR1 as ENHRY and CDR2 as SYGVKD.

The chain uses TRBV28 and TRBJ1-6; TRBD1 might be the D (5 bases). Trimming removed 6 bases from V and 2 bases from J, with 8 bases in between. The CDR3 runs 14 residues. CDR1 MDHEN and CDR2 SYDVKM come from the germline V gene. The CDR3 loop is CASSPGAYNSPLHF. The CDR3 region has the DNA TGTGCCAGCAGCCCGGGGGCCTATAATTCACCCCTCCACTTT.

J is TRBJ1-5 and V is TRBV28, with D possibly matching TRBD1 (5 bases). V dropped 4 bases and J dropped 3 bases, with 10 bases sitting between them. The CDR3 covers 14 residues. The germline gives CDR1 MDHEN, CDR2 SYDVKM. The CDR3 sequence: CASSYPQDNQPQHF. The CDR3 nucleotides are TGTGCCAGCAGTTACCCACAGGACAATCAGCCCCAGCATTTT.

This chain joins TRBV9 and TRBJ2-1; 9 nucleotides match TRBD1. Germline V gene sequence: CDR1 SGDLS, CDR2 YYNGEE. The CDR3 has 15 residues. The V gene end was trimmed by 0 bases and the J gene end by 12 bases; junction bases not matched to a gene: 10. CDR3 amino acids: CASSVDGQGRKGQFF. Written as DNA, the CDR3 is TGTGCCAGCAGCGTAGATGGACAGGGGAGGAAAGGGCAGTTCTTC. The whole variable domain, filled in from reference TRBV9 and TRBJ2-1, reads DSGVTQTPKHLITATGQRVTLRCSPRSGDLSVYWYQQSLDQGLQFLIQYYNGEERAKGNILERFSAQQFPDLHSELNLSSLELGDSALYFCASSVDGQGRKGQFFGPGTRLTVL.

The rearrangement links TRBV7-2 to TRBJ2-5; TRBD1 is a possible D gene (5 bases). This CDR3 has 13 residues. From germline, CDR1 is SGHTA and CDR2 FQGNSA. Trimming cost V 3 bases and J 5 bases, with 10 bases left between them. CDR3 in DNA: TGTGCCAGCAGCTTTGGGGCCATGGAGACCCAGTACTTC. Its translation: CASSFGAMETQYF.

The chain combines TRBV28 with TRBJ1-2; D is undetermined. This CDR3 spans 15 amino acids. Trimming left V 1 base short and J 7 bases short, with 16 bases between. In germline, CDR1 is MDHEN, CDR2 SYDVKM. In DNA form, the CDR3 reads TGTGCCAGCAGTTTATTGACCCTACGAGCGAGTGGCTACACCTTC. It is translated as CASSLLTLRASGYTF.

The V call is TRBV5-6, the J call TRBJ2-1, with a possible D match to TRBD1 (6 bases). The V gene's germline CDR1 is SGHDT and CDR2 YYEEEE. This CDR3 region has 16 residues. V was pared by 4 bases and J by 0 bases, with 14 bases between. The CDR3 nucleotides are TGTGCCAGCAGCCCGGACAGCCAGAGCTCCTACAATGAGCAGTTCTTC. Translated, it gives CASSPDSQSSYNEQFF.

The J gene is TRBJ2-3, the V gene TRBV9; D call uncertain. The length of the CDR3 is 12 residues. The V end was cut by 2 bases, the J end by 2 bases, with 3 bases between. Germline V gene sequence: CDR1 SGDLS, CDR2 YYNGEE. The CDR3 DNA reads as TGTGCCAGCAGCGTCAACACAGATACGCAGTATTTT. It encodes CASSVNTDTQYF.

This rearrangement joins TRBV27 to TRBJ2-5; the D gene is possibly TRBD1 (5 bases). The CDR3 length is 14 residues. The V gene's germline CDR1 is MNHEY and CDR2 SMNVEV (reference sequence). The germline V and J ends were trimmed by 5 bases and 5 bases, with 15 bases remaining between them. CDR3 nucleotide sequence: TGTGCCAGCAGTCGCAGGGATTTGGTGGAGACCCAGTACTTC. Protein sequence: CASSRRDLVETQYF.

In its sample, this clone was seen once. This chain joins TRBV20-1 and TRBJ2-1, with TRBD1 as a possible D gene (5 bases). Trimming left V 3 bases short and J 15 bases short, with 24 bases between. The CDR3 length is 14 residues. Germline V gene sequence: CDR1 DFQATT, CDR2 SNEGSKA (reference sequence). This CDR3 reads CSASNSPTDPRRFF. The CDR3 DNA reads as TGCAGTGCTAGTAATAGCCCGACAGACCCCAGAAGGTTCTTC.

The gene calls are TRBV30 and TRBJ2-6, with D perhaps TRBD1 (6 bases). CDR3 length: 15 amino acids. Germline CDR1 GTSNPN, CDR2 SVGIG (reference sequence). With 7 bases removed from V and 0 bases from J, the gap between germline ends came to 13 bases. The CDR3 sequence is CAFTGPSSGANVLTF. CDR3 nucleotide sequence: TGTGCCTTTACAGGGCCTTCCTCTGGGGCCAACGTCCTGACTTTC.

This chain connects TRBV12-3 or TRBV12-4 to TRBJ2-5; 7 bases align to TRBD1. With 8 bases clipped from V and 2 bases from J, the junction kept 2 bases outside the gene matches. CDR3 length: 12 amino acids. The CDR3 loop is CASRDSQETQYF. Written as DNA, the CDR3 is TGTGCCAGCCGGGACAGTCAAGAGACCCAGTACTTC.

The chain recombines TRBV7-9 with TRBJ2-7, with 8 bases identical to TRBD1. Germline CDR1 is SEHNR and CDR2 is FQNEAQ (reference sequence). Germline trimming cut 3 bases from V and 4 bases from J; bases unmatched to any gene: 11. The CDR3 runs to 16 residues. CDR3 region: CASSFSQGAFTYEQYF. Written as DNA, the CDR3 is TGTGCCAGCAGCTTTTCTCAGGGGGCTTTTACTTACGAGCAGTACTTC.

The chain recombines TRBV20-1 with TRBJ2-3, with a weak D call TRBD1 (6 bases). The CDR3 runs to 15 residues. Germline CDR1 and CDR2: DFQATT and SNEGSKA (reference sequence). Trimming removed 3 bases from V and 0 bases from J, with 13 bases in between. This CDR3 is CSASQQGHSTDTQYF. In nucleotides, the CDR3 is TGCAGTGCTAGTCAACAGGGTCATAGCACAGATACGCAGTATTTT.

The chain joins TRBV24-1 to TRBJ2-3, with a possible D match to TRBD2 (5 bases). Trimming shortened V by 4 bases and J by 2 bases, and 12 bases separated the two germline ends. Per the germline V gene, CDR1 is KGHDR and CDR2 is SFDVKD. The CDR3 contains 15 residues. CDR3 DNA: TGTGCCACCAGTGACACCCGGGGAAACACAGATACGCAGTATTTT. Protein sequence: CATSDTRGNTDTQYF.

The J gene is TRBJ2-1, the V gene TRBV3-1 (or the pseudogene TRBV3-2); TRBD2 might be the D (6 bases). CDR3 length equals 15 residues. Germline V lookup: CDR1 LGHDT, CDR2 YNNKEL (reference sequence). The V end was cut by 1 base, the J end by 2 bases, with 9 bases between. The CDR3 bases are TGTGCCAGCAGCCAAGTTAGCGGAGCCTACAATGAGCAGTTCTTC. Protein: CASSQVSGAYNEQFF.

This chain uses TRBV2 with TRBJ1-6, with TRBD1 identical over 7 bases. The junction had 5 bases not matched to a gene; V was cut back by 6 bases and J by 3 bases. The V gene's germline CDR1 is SNHLY and CDR2 FYNNEI. The CDR3 consists of 15 residues. CDR3 sequence reads: CASRGQPIYNSPLHF. The CDR3 DNA is TGTGCCAGCAGGGGACAGCCAATCTATAATTCACCCCTCCACTTT.

The chain recombines TRBV9 with TRBJ1-1; unclear D gene. The CDR3 is 15 residues long. In germline, CDR1 is SGDLS, CDR2 YYNGEE. V was pared by 0 bases and J by 6 bases, with 15 bases between. CDR3 bases: TGTGCCAGCAGCGTAGATTACACTGCGGTATCTGAAGCTTTCTTT. It codes for CASSVDYTAVSEAFF.

The rearrangement links TRBV7-8 to TRBJ1-1; TRBD1 aligns across 10 bases. With 4 bases clipped from V and 4 bases from J, the junction kept 12 bases outside the gene matches. Germline-derived CDR1 and CDR2 are SGHVS and FQNEAQ. The CDR3 has 17 residues. CDR3 coding DNA: TGTGCCAGCAGCTCAAGGGAGACAGGGGGCGGGAGCACTGAAGCTTTCTTT. Protein sequence: CASSSRETGGGSTEAFF.

This chain links TRBV15 with TRBJ2-3; D gene unclear. V was clipped by 3 bases and J by 6 bases, with 7 bases between them. The CDR3 runs to 12 residues. From germline, CDR1 is LNHNV and CDR2 YYDKDF (reference sequence). The CDR3 protein is CATSSARDTQYF. CDR3 DNA: TGTGCCACCAGCAGCGCCCGGGATACGCAGTATTTT.

This clone was seen just once. This chain links TRBV9 with TRBJ2-7; D might be TRBD1 (5 bases). Germline-derived CDR1 and CDR2 are SGDLS and YYNGEE. The CDR3 extends over 13 amino acids. Trimming removed 2 bases from V and 3 bases from J, with 9 bases in between. The CDR3 DNA is TGTGCCAGCAGCGTTACAGGAAACTACGAGCAGTACTTC. It encodes CASSVTGNYEQYF. Based on the CDR3 plus reference TRBV9 and TRBJ2-7, the full variable domain is DSGVTQTPKHLITATGQRVTLRCSPRSGDLSVYWYQQSLDQGLQFLIQYYNGEERAKGNILERFSAQQFPDLHSELNLSSLELGDSALYFCASSVTGNYEQYFGPGTRLTVT.

The genes are TRBV18 and TRBJ2-3; TRBD2 is a possible D gene (5 bases). Germline V gene data show CDR1 as KGHSH and CDR2 as LQKENI. Between the trimmed V and J ends, which lost 3 bases and 4 bases, there was a span of 8 bases. The CDR3 consists of 13 residues. CDR3 amino acids: CASSPPGADTQYF. The CDR3, as DNA: TGTGCCAGCTCACCCCCCGGGGCAGATACGCAGTATTTT.

The chain links TRBV28 to TRBJ1-4, with D perhaps matching TRBD1 (6 bases). CDR1 is MDHEN, CDR2 SYDVKM, per germline. This CDR3 has 14 residues. V lost 1 base, J lost 6 bases, and 9 bases lay in between. The CDR3 reads CASSLLTGYEKLFF. CDR3 coding DNA: TGTGCCAGCAGTTTATTAACAGGGTATGAAAAACTGTTTTTT.

About this clone: This may arise from a read error, as a much more abundant clone is one base away. The J gene is TRBJ1-1, the V gene TRBV5-1; D may be TRBD1 (6 bases). The CDR3 totals 14 residues. Germline V gene sequence: CDR1 SGHRS, CDR2 YFSETQ. The V end was cut by 1 base, the J end by 1 base, with 8 bases between. The CDR3 protein is CASSLTGSNTEAFF. In DNA, the CDR3 is TGCGCCAGCAGCTTGACAGGGTCGAACACTGAAGCTTTCTTT.